The rows below give T cell receptor beta chains drawn from one sample of a study of T cell responses to AZD1222 COVID-19 vaccine. This table comes from immunoSEQ multiplex PCR, and its TCRdb copy is limited to in-frame clones, with some not included. The top ten hold under 1.5% of the sample, which has 100,000 to 150,000 clones, about 85% seen once. The sample was peripheral blood, taken on day 0 of AZD1222 vaccination. Every receptor here comes from an adult in good health. Each CDR3 is given with its conserved first and last residue. The D gene is left open where the match is weak. A clone size is listed for some rows: how often the clone was seen (once, few, many), or a class if it is expanded.

J gene: TRBJ2-7
D gene: -
V gene: TRBV9
clone size: once
CDR3 protein: CASSVGPDPTYEQYF
CDR3 DNA: TGTGCCAGCAGCGTAGGGCCGGATCCGACCTACGAGCAGTACTTC

J gene: TRBJ2-7
D gene: -
V gene: TRBV5-4
clone size: few
CDR3 protein: CASSLGQATYEQYF
CDR3 DNA: TGTGCCAGCAGCTTGGGACAGGCGACATACGAGCAGTACTTC

J gene: TRBJ1-5
D gene: -
V gene: TRBV4-2
clone size: -
CDR3 protein: CASSHGRDSNQPQHF
CDR3 DNA: TGTGCCAGCAGCCATGGGAGGGATAGCAATCAGCCCCAGCATTTT

J gene: TRBJ1-5
D gene: -
V gene: TRBV2
clone size: -
CDR3 protein: CASSGQGSQPQHF
CDR3 DNA: TGTGCCAGCAGTGGGCAGGGGAGTCAGCCCCAGCATTTT

J gene: TRBJ2-5
D gene: -
V gene: TRBV4-1
clone size: -
CDR3 protein: CASSQDGQGLAETQYF
CDR3 DNA: TGCGCCAGCAGCCAAGATGGGCAGGGTCTCGCCGAGACCCAGTACTTC

J gene: TRBJ2-7
D gene: TRBD1
V gene: TRBV6-2/TRBV6-3
clone size: -
CDR3 protein: CASSSGQGAREQYF
CDR3 DNA: TGTGCCAGCAGTTCCGGACAGGGGGCTCGCGAGCAGTACTTC

J gene: TRBJ2-2
D gene: TRBD2
V gene: TRBV5-6
clone size: -
CDR3 protein: CASSLNGAGVTGELFF
CDR3 DNA: TGTGCCAGCAGCTTGAATGGAGCGGGGGTCACCGGGGAGCTGTTTTTT

J gene: TRBJ1-5
D gene: -
V gene: TRBV30
clone size: -
CDR3 protein: CAWAEVRPQHF
CDR3 DNA: TGTGCCTGGGCTGAGGTACGGCCCCAGCATTTT

J gene: TRBJ2-5
D gene: -
V gene: TRBV6-5
clone size: -
CDR3 protein: CASSPNRVETQYF
CDR3 DNA: TGTGCCAGCAGCCCAAACAGGGTAGAGACCCAGTACTTC

J gene: TRBJ1-2
D gene: TRBD1
V gene: TRBV5-6
clone size: once
CDR3 protein: CASSADRGRPYGYTF
CDR3 DNA: TGTGCCAGCAGCGCCGACAGGGGGCGCCCCTATGGCTACACCTTC

J gene: TRBJ1-1
D gene: -
V gene: TRBV7-9
clone size: -
CDR3 protein: CASSSITNTEAFF
CDR3 DNA: TGTGCCAGCAGCTCCATTACGAACACTGAAGCTTTCTTT

J gene: TRBJ2-7
D gene: -
V gene: TRBV7-9
clone size: few
CDR3 protein: CASNLAGEHEQYF
CDR3 DNA: TGTGCCAGCAACCTAGCAGGGGAACACGAGCAGTACTTC

J gene: TRBJ2-3
D gene: TRBD2
V gene: TRBV15
clone size: -
CDR3 protein: CATVSGEATDTQYF
CDR3 DNA: TGTGCCACCGTCAGCGGGGAGGCCACAGATACGCAGTATTTT

J gene: TRBJ2-4
D gene: TRBD2
V gene: TRBV6-2/TRBV6-3
clone size: -
CDR3 protein: CASSYGGGSENIQYF
CDR3 DNA: TGTGCCAGCAGTTACGGCGGGGGATCGGAAAACATTCAGTACTTC

J gene: TRBJ1-1
D gene: -
V gene: TRBV30
clone size: -
CDR3 protein: CAWSVPREGTEAFF
CDR3 DNA: TGTGCCTGGAGTGTACCCAGGGAGGGCACTGAAGCTTTCTTT

J gene: TRBJ1-1
D gene: TRBD1
V gene: TRBV5-1
clone size: -
CDR3 protein: CASSLQGANTEAFF
CDR3 DNA: TGCGCCAGCAGCCTACAGGGGGCAAACACTGAAGCTTTCTTT

J gene: TRBJ1-6
D gene: -
V gene: TRBV5-1
clone size: -
CDR3 protein: CASSLGAGTKLSPLHF
CDR3 DNA: TGCGCCAGCAGCTTGGGGGCCGGGACTAAGCTATCACCCCTCCACTTT

J gene: TRBJ2-2
D gene: TRBD1
V gene: TRBV10-2
clone size: -
CDR3 protein: CASSGGQGQGTGELFF
CDR3 DNA: TGCGCCAGCAGTGGGGGACAGGGGCAGGGCACCGGGGAGCTGTTTTTT

J gene: TRBJ2-3
D gene: -
V gene: TRBV12-3/TRBV12-4
clone size: -
CDR3 protein: CASSRTDTQYF
CDR3 DNA: TGTGCCAGCAGTAGGACAGATACGCAGTATTTT

J gene: TRBJ1-3
D gene: TRBD1
V gene: TRBV18
clone size: -
CDR3 protein: CASSPSWDRASGNTIYF
CDR3 DNA: TGTGCCAGCTCACCGAGTTGGGACAGGGCATCCGGAAACACCATATATTTT

J gene: TRBJ1-1
D gene: TRBD1
V gene: TRBV5-1
clone size: -
CDR3 protein: CASSYNDRAGGAFF
CDR3 DNA: TGCGCCAGCAGCTATAACGACAGGGCGGGGGGTGCTTTCTTT

J gene: TRBJ2-3
D gene: TRBD2
V gene: TRBV12-3/TRBV12-4
clone size: -
CDR3 protein: CASTLAGTQYF
CDR3 DNA: TGTGCCAGCACCTTAGCGGGAACGCAGTATTTT

J gene: TRBJ1-2
D gene: -
V gene: TRBV19
clone size: -
CDR3 protein: CASSLIDRPNYGYTF
CDR3 DNA: TGTGCCAGTAGCCTGATAGATCGGCCCAACTATGGCTACACCTTC

J gene: TRBJ1-1
D gene: -
V gene: TRBV11-2
clone size: -
CDR3 protein: CASSRLGPNTEAFF
CDR3 DNA: TGTGCCAGCAGCCGACTAGGACCGAACACTGAAGCTTTCTTT

J gene: TRBJ2-5
D gene: -
V gene: TRBV2
clone size: -
CDR3 protein: CASAGGPETQYF
CDR3 DNA: TGTGCCAGCGCCGGGGGCCCGGAGACCCAGTACTTC

J gene: TRBJ2-3
D gene: -
V gene: TRBV3-1/TRBV3-2
clone size: -
CDR3 protein: CASSPGTQGDTQYF
CDR3 DNA: TGTGCCAGCAGCCCCGGTACCCAGGGGGATACGCAGTATTTT

J gene: TRBJ1-5
D gene: -
V gene: TRBV5-1
clone size: -
CDR3 protein: CASSLWAGSNQPQHF
CDR3 DNA: TGCGCCAGCAGCTTGTGGGCAGGGAGCAATCAGCCCCAGCATTTT

J gene: TRBJ1-4
D gene: TRBD1
V gene: TRBV11-2
clone size: -
CDR3 protein: CASSRGPRIEKLFF
CDR3 DNA: TGTGCCAGCAGCAGGGGGCCGCGCATTGAAAAACTGTTTTTT

J gene: TRBJ1-3
D gene: -
V gene: TRBV7-9
clone size: few
CDR3 protein: CASSLGPVPGNTIYF
CDR3 DNA: TGTGCCAGCAGCTTGGGTCCGGTCCCTGGAAACACCATATATTTT

J gene: TRBJ2-7
D gene: -
V gene: TRBV6-6
clone size: once
CDR3 protein: CASSYPPGQTSYEQYF
CDR3 DNA: TGTGCCAGCAGTTACCCCCCTGGGCAAACTTCCTACGAGCAGTACTTC

J gene: TRBJ2-1
D gene: -
V gene: TRBV18
clone size: -
CDR3 protein: CASSKASLASHEQFF
CDR3 DNA: TGTGCCAGCTCGAAGGCAAGTTTAGCATCTCATGAGCAGTTCTTC

J gene: TRBJ2-7
D gene: TRBD1
V gene: TRBV5-1
clone size: -
CDR3 protein: CASSYGQGGMYEQYF
CDR3 DNA: TGCGCCAGCAGCTACGGACAGGGGGGAATGTACGAGCAGTACTTC

J gene: TRBJ2-5
D gene: -
V gene: TRBV5-7
clone size: -
CDR3 protein: CASSLAATKETQYF
CDR3 DNA: TGTGCCAGCAGCTTGGCAGCCACCAAAGAGACCCAGTACTTC

J gene: TRBJ2-3
D gene: -
V gene: TRBV5-1
clone size: -
CDR3 protein: CASSPGAGLEADTQYF
CDR3 DNA: TGCGCCAGCAGTCCGGGGGCAGGGTTAGAGGCAGATACGCAGTATTTT

J gene: TRBJ2-1
D gene: -
V gene: TRBV23-1
clone size: -
CDR3 protein: CASSQSQVKFF
CDR3 DNA: TGCGCCAGCAGTCAATCGCAGGTGAAGTTCTTC

J gene: TRBJ2-3
D gene: TRBD2
V gene: TRBV12-5
clone size: -
CDR3 protein: CASGQYKGLAGGTDTQYF
CDR3 DNA: TGTGCTAGTGGTCAATACAAGGGACTAGCGGGGGGCACAGATACGCAGTATTTT

J gene: TRBJ1-1
D gene: -
V gene: TRBV7-6
clone size: -
CDR3 protein: CASSLVEVSLMNTEAFF
CDR3 DNA: TGTGCCAGCAGCTTAGTCGAGGTCTCGCTAATGAACACTGAAGCTTTCTTT

J gene: TRBJ2-3
D gene: -
V gene: TRBV4-2
clone size: -
CDR3 protein: CASSQGGQRAFTDTQYF
CDR3 DNA: TGTGCCAGCAGCCAAGGTGGTCAGCGGGCGTTCACAGATACGCAGTATTTT

J gene: TRBJ2-7
D gene: TRBD1
V gene: TRBV7-8
clone size: -
CDR3 protein: CASSLGQGDEQYF
CDR3 DNA: TGTGCCAGCAGCTTAGGACAGGGGGACGAGCAGTACTTC

J gene: TRBJ2-3
D gene: -
V gene: TRBV4-1
clone size: -
CDR3 protein: CASRRTGSTDTQYF
CDR3 DNA: TGCGCCAGCAGACGGACGGGGAGCACAGATACGCAGTATTTT

J gene: TRBJ2-3
D gene: -
V gene: TRBV5-1
clone size: -
CDR3 protein: CASSLRGSDTQYF
CDR3 DNA: TGCGCCAGCAGCTTGAGGGGATCAGATACGCAGTATTTT

J gene: TRBJ1-3
D gene: -
V gene: TRBV12-3/TRBV12-4
clone size: once
CDR3 protein: CASSLVQGNTIYF
CDR3 DNA: TGTGCCAGCAGTTTGGTGCAAGGAAACACCATATATTTT

J gene: TRBJ1-4
D gene: TRBD1
V gene: TRBV5-1
clone size: -
CDR3 protein: CASSLGQGATNEKLFF
CDR3 DNA: TGCGCCAGCAGCTTGGGACAGGGGGCAACTAATGAAAAACTGTTTTTT

J gene: TRBJ2-5
D gene: TRBD1
V gene: TRBV5-1
clone size: -
CDR3 protein: CASSADRAGETQYF
CDR3 DNA: TGCGCCAGCAGCGCGGACAGGGCGGGGGAGACCCAGTACTTC

J gene: TRBJ1-5
D gene: -
V gene: TRBV7-9
clone size: -
CDR3 protein: CASSFGTSNQPQHF
CDR3 DNA: TGTGCCAGCAGCTTCGGGACGAGCAATCAGCCCCAGCATTTT